The 4 T cell receptor beta chains reported below all come from one sample, sequenced in a study of Ad26.COV2.S vaccination and SARS-CoV-2 variants. Stated treatment: about 20 received Ad26.COV2.S at low or high dose, single or two shots; 5 received placebo; per-sample allocation not given. Samples analyzed were those drawn on day 63 after the first vaccine or placebo injection. Generated by immunoSEQ multiplex PCR, the TCRdb table keeps only in-frame clones and is missing some. The sample contains 440,000 or so clones, around 93% of which appear only once. The source material was peripheral blood, sampled in a trial of Ad26.COV2.S vaccine versus placebo. The receptor source for this set is a person between 18 and 65 years old who received the Ad26.COV2.S COVID-19 vaccine or a placebo.

A few counts support this clone. V is TRBV7-9 and J is TRBJ1-1, with no clear D. The ends were cut back, 2 bases at V and 7 bases at J, with 8 bases in the middle. This CDR3 has 12 residues. Germline V gene sequence: CDR1 SEHNR, CDR2 FQNEAQ (reference sequence). The CDR3, as DNA: TGTGCCAGCAGCTTACTCGTCGGTGAAGCTTTCTTT. Amino acids: CASSLLVGEAFF.

This chain links TRBV4-2 with TRBJ2-7; no firm D call. Germline V lookup: CDR1 LGHNA, CDR2 YNFKEQ. The V and J ends lost 0 bases and 7 bases respectively, with 7 bases between them. The CDR3 sequence is 12 residues long. CDR3 in DNA: TGTGCCAGCAGCCAAGATTTGCTGGAGCAGTACTTC. Its protein is CASSQDLLEQYF.

The chain recombines TRBV20-1 with TRBJ2-7, with 10 bases that match TRBD2. Germline CDR1 DFQATT, CDR2 SNEGSKA (reference sequence). The CDR3 runs to 13 residues. V shed 3 bases and J 7 bases; nucleotides not matched to a gene: 6. The CDR3 is CSASRLAGVEQYF. The CDR3 nucleotides are TGCAGTGCTAGTAGGCTAGCGGGGGTTGAGCAGTACTTC.

The rearrangement uses TRBV28 and TRBJ2-3, with TRBD2 matching 11 bases. Trimming cost V 5 bases and J 3 bases; bases outside gene matches: 4. CDR1 MDHEN and CDR2 SYDVKM come from the germline V gene. This CDR3 region has 15 residues. The CDR3 region is CASSPSSGGTDTQYF. The CDR3 DNA sequence: TGTGCCAGCAGTCCATCTAGCGGGGGGACAGATACGCAGTATTTT.